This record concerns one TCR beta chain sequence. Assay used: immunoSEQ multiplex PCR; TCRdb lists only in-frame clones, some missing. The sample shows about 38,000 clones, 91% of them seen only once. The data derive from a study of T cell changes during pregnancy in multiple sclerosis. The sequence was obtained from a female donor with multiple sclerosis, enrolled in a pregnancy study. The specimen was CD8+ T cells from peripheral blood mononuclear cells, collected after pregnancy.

CDR3 amino acids: CAISESVNYGYTF. In DNA form, the CDR3 reads TGTGCCATCAGTGAGTCCGTAAACTATGGCTACACCTTC. This rearrangement joins TRBV10-3 to TRBJ1-2, with D hard to call. Germline values: CDR1 ENHRY, CDR2 SYGVKD. Trimming removed 0 bases from V and 2 bases from J, with 4 bases in between. The CDR3 consists of 13 residues.